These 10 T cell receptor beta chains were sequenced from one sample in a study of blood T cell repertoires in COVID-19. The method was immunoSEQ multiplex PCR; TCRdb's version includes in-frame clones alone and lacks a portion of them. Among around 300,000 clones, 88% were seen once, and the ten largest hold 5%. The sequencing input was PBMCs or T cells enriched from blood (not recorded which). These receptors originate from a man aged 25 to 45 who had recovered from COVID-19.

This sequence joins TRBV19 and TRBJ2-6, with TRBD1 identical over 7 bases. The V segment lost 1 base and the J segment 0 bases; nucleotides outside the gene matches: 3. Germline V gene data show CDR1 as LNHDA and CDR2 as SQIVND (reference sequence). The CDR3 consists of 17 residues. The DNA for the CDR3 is TGTGCCAGTAGTATAGGACAGGGCGTCTCTGGGGCCAACGTCCTGACTTTC. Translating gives CASSIGQGVSGANVLTF.

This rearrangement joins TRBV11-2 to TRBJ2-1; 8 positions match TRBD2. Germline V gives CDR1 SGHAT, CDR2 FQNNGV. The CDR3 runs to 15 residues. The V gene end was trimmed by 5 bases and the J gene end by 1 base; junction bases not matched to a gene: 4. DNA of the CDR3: TGTGCCAGCAGCGAGGGACTAGGGTCCTACAATGAGCAGTTCTTC. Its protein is CASSEGLGSYNEQFF.

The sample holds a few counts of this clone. The CDR3 reads CASSFRDRGNQPQHF. The CDR3 DNA is TGTGCCAGCAGCTTTAGGGACAGGGGCAATCAGCCCCAGCATTTT. The chain employs TRBV11-2 and TRBJ1-5, with 9 positions matching TRBD1. J lost 2 bases, V lost 3 bases, and 2 bases had no gene match. Germline V CDR1 and CDR2: SGHAT, FQNNGV. The CDR3 sequence is 15 residues long.

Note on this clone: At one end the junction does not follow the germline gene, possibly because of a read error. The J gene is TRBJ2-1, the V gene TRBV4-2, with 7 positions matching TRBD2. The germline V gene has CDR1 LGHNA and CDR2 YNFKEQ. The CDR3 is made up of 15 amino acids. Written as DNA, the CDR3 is TGTGCCAGCAGCCAAGATTATCGGGGGAGGGGAATCGGGCTCTTC. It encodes CASSQDYRGRGIGLF.

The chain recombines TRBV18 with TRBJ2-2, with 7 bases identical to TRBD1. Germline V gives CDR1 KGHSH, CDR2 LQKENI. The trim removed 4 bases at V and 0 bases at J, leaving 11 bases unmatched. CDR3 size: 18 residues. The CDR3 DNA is TGTGCCAGCTCACGCCGGGACAGCCAAACCGCGAACACCGGGGAGCTGTTTTTT. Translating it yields CASSRRDSQTANTGELFF.

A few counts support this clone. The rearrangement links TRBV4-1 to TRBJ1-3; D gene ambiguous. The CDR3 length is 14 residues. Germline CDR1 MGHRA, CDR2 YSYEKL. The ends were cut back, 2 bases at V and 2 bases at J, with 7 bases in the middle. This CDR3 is CASSQRGTGNTIYF. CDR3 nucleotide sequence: TGCGCCAGCAGCCAAAGAGGGACTGGAAACACCATATATTTT.

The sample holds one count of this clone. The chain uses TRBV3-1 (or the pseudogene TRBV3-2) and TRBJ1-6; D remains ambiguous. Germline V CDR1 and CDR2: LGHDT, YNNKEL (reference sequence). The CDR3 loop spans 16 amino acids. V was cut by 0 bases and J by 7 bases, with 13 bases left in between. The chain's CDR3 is CASSQESLKRNSPLHF. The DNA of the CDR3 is TGTGCCAGCAGCCAAGAATCGCTAAAACGGAATTCACCCCTCCACTTT.

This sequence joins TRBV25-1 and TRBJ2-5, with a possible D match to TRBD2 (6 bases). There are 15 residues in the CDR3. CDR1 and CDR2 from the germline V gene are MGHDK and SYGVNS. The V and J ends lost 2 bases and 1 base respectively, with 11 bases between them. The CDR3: CASSEMMGGQETQYF. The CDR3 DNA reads TGTGCCAGCAGTGAAATGATGGGGGGCCAAGAGACCCAGTACTTC.

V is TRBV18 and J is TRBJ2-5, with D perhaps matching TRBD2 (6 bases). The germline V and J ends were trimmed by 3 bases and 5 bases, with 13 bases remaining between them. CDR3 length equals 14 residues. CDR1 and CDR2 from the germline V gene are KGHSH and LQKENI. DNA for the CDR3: TGTGCCAGCTCACCTCTCCCGGGAGTGGAGACCCAGTACTTC. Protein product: CASSPLPGVETQYF.

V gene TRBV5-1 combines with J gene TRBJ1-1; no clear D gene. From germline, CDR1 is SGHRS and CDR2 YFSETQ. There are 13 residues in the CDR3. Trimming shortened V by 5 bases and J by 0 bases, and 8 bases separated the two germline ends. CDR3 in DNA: TGCGCCAGCAGGGGAGGACTGAACACTGAAGCTTTCTTT. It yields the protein CASRGGLNTEAFF.